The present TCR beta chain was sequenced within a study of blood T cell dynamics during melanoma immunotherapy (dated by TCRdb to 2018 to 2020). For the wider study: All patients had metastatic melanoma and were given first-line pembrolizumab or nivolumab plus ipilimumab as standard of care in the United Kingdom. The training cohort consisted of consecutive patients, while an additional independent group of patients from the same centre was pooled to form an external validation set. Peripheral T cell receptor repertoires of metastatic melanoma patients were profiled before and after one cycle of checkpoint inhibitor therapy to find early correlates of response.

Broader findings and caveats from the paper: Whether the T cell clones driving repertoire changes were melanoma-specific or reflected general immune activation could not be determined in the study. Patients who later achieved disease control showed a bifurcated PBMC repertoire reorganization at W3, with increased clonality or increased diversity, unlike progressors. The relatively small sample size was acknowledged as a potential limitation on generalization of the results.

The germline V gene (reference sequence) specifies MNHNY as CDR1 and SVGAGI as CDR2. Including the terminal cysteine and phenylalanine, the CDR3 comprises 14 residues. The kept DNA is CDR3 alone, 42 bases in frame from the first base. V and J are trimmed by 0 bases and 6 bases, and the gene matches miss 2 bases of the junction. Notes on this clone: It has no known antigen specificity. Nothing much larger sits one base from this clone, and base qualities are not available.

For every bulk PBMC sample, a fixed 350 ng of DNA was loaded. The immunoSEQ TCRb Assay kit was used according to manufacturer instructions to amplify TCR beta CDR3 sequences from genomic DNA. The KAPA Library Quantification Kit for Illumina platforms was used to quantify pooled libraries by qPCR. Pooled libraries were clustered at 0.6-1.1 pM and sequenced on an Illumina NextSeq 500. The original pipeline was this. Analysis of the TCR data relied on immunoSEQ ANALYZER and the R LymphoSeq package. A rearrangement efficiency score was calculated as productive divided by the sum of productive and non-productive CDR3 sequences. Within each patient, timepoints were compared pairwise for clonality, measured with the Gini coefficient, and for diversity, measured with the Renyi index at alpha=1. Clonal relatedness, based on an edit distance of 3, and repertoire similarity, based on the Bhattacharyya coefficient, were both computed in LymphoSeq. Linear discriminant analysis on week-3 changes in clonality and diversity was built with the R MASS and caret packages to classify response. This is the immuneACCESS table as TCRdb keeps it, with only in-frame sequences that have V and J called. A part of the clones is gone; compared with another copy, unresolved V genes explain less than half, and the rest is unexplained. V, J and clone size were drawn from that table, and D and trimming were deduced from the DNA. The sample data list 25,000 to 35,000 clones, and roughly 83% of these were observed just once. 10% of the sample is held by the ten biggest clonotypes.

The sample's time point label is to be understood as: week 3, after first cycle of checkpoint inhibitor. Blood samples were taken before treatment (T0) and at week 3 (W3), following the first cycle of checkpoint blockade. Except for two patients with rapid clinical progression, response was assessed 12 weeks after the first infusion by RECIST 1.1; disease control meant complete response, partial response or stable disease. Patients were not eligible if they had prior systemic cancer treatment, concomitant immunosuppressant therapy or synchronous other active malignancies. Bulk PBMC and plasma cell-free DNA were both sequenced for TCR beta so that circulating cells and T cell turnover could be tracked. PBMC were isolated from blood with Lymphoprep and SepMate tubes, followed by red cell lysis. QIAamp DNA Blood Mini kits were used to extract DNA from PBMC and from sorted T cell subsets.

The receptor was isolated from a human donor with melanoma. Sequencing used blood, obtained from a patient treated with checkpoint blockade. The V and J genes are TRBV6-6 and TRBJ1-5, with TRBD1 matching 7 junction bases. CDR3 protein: CASSYSRGPQPQHF. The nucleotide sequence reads TGTGCCAGCAGTTACTCGAGGGGGCCTCAGCCCCAGCATTTT.